A selection of T cell receptor beta chains follows, all from one sample in a study of beta chain features in type 1 diabetes. Here immunoSEQ multiplex PCR was the method, and the copy in TCRdb shows in-frame clones only, minus some. The sample holds over 150,000 clones, around an eighth seen once. Sequenced: central memory CD4+ T cells from blood. All receptors derive from a woman younger than 35 in good health. Each CDR3 is given with its conserved first and last residue. D genes are given only for firm matches. Size is omitted from some rows. Given values are once, few, many or a class for expanded clones.

size: .
V: TRBV7-3
D: TRBD1
J: TRBJ2-1
DNA: TGTGCCAGCAGCCATCGACAGGGGGCGGGAAATGAGCAGTTCTTC
CDR3: CASSHRQGAGNEQFF

size: .
V: TRBV27
D: TRBD2
J: TRBJ2-1
DNA: TGTGCCAGCAGTAAAGTAGCGGGAGTATACAATGAGCAGTTCTTC
CDR3: CASSKVAGVYNEQFF

size: few
V: TRBV19
D: TRBD1
J: TRBJ1-1
DNA: TGTGCCAGTAGCCGCGCCACAGGGGTCAGCAACACTGAAGCTTTCTTT
CDR3: CASSRATGVSNTEAFF

size: few
V: TRBV11-3
D: TRBD2
J: TRBJ2-7
DNA: TGTGCCAGCAGCTTAGTTCTACTAGCGGGGTACGAGCAGTACTTC
CDR3: CASSLVLLAGYEQYF

size: few
V: TRBV30
D: .
J: TRBJ1-1
DNA: TGTGCCTGGAGGACAGTCATGAACACTGAAGCTTTCTTT
CDR3: CAWRTVMNTEAFF

size: many
V: TRBV11-2
D: TRBD1
J: TRBJ2-2
DNA: TGTGCCAGCAGGTCACAGGGGCCCGGGGAGCTGTTTTTT
CDR3: CASRSQGPGELFF

size: .
V: TRBV28
D: .
J: TRBJ2-2
DNA: TGTGCCAGCAGGGGTTGGGGGAGGCCGAACACCGGGGAGCTGTTTTTT
CDR3: CASRGWGRPNTGELFF

size: .
V: TRBV6-5
D: TRBD1
J: TRBJ2-5
DNA: TGTGCCAGCAGTTCCCAGGGGGCAGGGGAGACCCAGTACTTC
CDR3: CASSSQGAGETQYF

size: .
V: TRBV29-1
D: .
J: TRBJ2-1
DNA: TGCAGCGCCCTGGGGGCACTGAGCTCCTACAATGAGCAGTTCTTC
CDR3: CSALGALSSYNEQFF

size: .
V: TRBV6-6
D: TRBD1
J: TRBJ1-5
DNA: TGTGCCACCGAACGACAGGGAGTTCAGCCCCAGCATTTT
CDR3: CATERQGVQPQHF

size: few
V: TRBV28
D: .
J: TRBJ2-7
DNA: TGTGCCAGCAGTTTTCACGGGAGTAGCTACGAGCAGTACTTC
CDR3: CASSFHGSSYEQYF

size: .
V: TRBV7-9
D: TRBD1
J: TRBJ2-5
DNA: TGTGCCATCGGACAGGGTCGGGCAGAGACCCAGTACTTC
CDR3: CAIGQGRAETQYF

size: .
V: TRBV4-2
D: TRBD2
J: TRBJ2-1
DNA: TGTGCCAGCAGCCCGGGACTAGCGGGAGCGTCCTACAATGAGCAGTTCTTC
CDR3: CASSPGLAGASYNEQFF

size: .
V: TRBV28
D: TRBD1
J: TRBJ2-5
DNA: TGTGCCGGCAGACAGGGGAATAGGGAGACCCAGTACTTC
CDR3: CAGRQGNRETQYF

size: .
V: TRBV19
D: TRBD1
J: TRBJ1-5
DNA: TGTGCCAGTACTGACAGGGGGCTAGGACAGCCCCAGCATTTT
CDR3: CASTDRGLGQPQHF

size: .
V: TRBV5-4
D: TRBD1
J: TRBJ2-2
DNA: TGTGCCAGCAGCGAGACTCAGGGGGCGCCCGGGGAGCTGTTTTTT
CDR3: CASSETQGAPGELFF

size: .
V: TRBV5-1
D: .
J: TRBJ2-3
DNA: TGCGCCAGCAGCTTTAACCCAGGCACAGATACGCAGTATTTT
CDR3: CASSFNPGTDTQYF

size: few
V: TRBV29-1
D: .
J: TRBJ2-7
DNA: TGCAGCGTGATCCCCGCAGGGGAGGGCTCGCGGGAGCAGTACTTC
CDR3: CSVIPAGEGSREQYF

size: few
V: TRBV5-1
D: TRBD1
J: TRBJ1-1
DNA: TGCGCCAGCAGCTGGGGGACAGGGGACACTGAAGCTTTCTTT
CDR3: CASSWGTGDTEAFF

size: few
V: TRBV7-2
D: TRBD1
J: TRBJ2-7
DNA: TGTGCCACGAAGGACAGGTCGGTCTCCTACGAGCAGTACTTC
CDR3: CATKDRSVSYEQYF

size: few
V: TRBV19
D: .
J: TRBJ1-1
DNA: TGTGCCAGTATCCCTGGGACAAGGGCTGAAGCTTTCTTT
CDR3: CASIPGTRAEAFF

size: few
V: TRBV29-1
D: .
J: TRBJ2-5
DNA: TGCAGCGTTGAGAGAGAGACCCAGTACTTC
CDR3: CSVERETQYF

size: .
V: TRBV30
D: TRBD1
J: TRBJ2-7
DNA: TGTGCCTGGAGTTGGACAGGGGACCACGAGCAGTACTTC
CDR3: CAWSWTGDHEQYF

size: few
V: TRBV11-1
D: TRBD2
J: TRBJ2-1
DNA: TGTGCCAGCAGCTTAAAGGCGGGAGGGCAGCAGTTCTTC
CDR3: CASSLKAGGQQFF

size: .
V: TRBV14
D: .
J: TRBJ2-7
DNA: TGTGCCAGCAGCCAGCGATGGGGGGATTCCGCCGAGCAGTACTTC
CDR3: CASSQRWGDSAEQYF

size: .
V: TRBV28
D: .
J: TRBJ1-1
DNA: TGTGCCAGCGTGCCAACAGACAGGTTCCCTGAAGCTTTCTTT
CDR3: CASVPTDRFPEAFF